The 27 T cell receptor beta chains given below trace back to one sample, sequenced in a study of response to subunit inactivated influenza vaccine. One entry per CDR3 protein results from TCRdb running MiXCR on the RT-PCR reads. The table has 500,000 to 600,000 distinct CDR3 sequences, around 13% seen once. The material was PBMCs from blood, obtained more than 35 days after vaccination. These receptors were taken from a man over 45 who received an inactivated influenza vaccine.

This clonotype was observed a few times. V and J are TRBV5-1 and TRBJ2-3, with TRBD1 identical over 8 bases. Germline V CDR1 and CDR2: SGHRS, YFSETQ. CDR3 size: 13 residues. The V and J ends lost 6 bases and 3 bases, in that order; junction bases with no gene match: 3. The CDR3 is CASKRQGTDTQYF. CDR3 nucleotides: TGCGCCAGCAAGAGACAGGGGACAGATACGCAGTATTTT.

V usage is TRBV28 and J usage is TRBJ2-5; D is unresolved. V was clipped by 3 bases and J by 5 bases, with 13 bases between them. The CDR3 spans 14 residues. From germline, CDR1 is MDHEN and CDR2 SYDVKM. The DNA for the CDR3 is TGTGCCAGCAGTTTTTTGACTCAAGCGGAGACCCAGTACTTC. Protein: CASSFLTQAETQYF.

The rearrangement uses TRBV28 and TRBJ2-7, with D tentatively TRBD1 or TRBD2 (6 bases each). Germline CDR1 and CDR2: MDHEN and SYDVKM. The CDR3 covers 15 residues. Deletions cut 3 bases from V and 6 bases from J, with 18 bases between. The CDR3 DNA is TGTGCCAGCAGTTTCAGGTTCGGAGGGGGTCTCGAGCAGTACTTC. Translated, it gives CASSFRFGGGLEQYF.

The J gene is TRBJ2-7, the V gene TRBV29-1; D perhaps matches TRBD1 (6 bases). The V end was cut by 1 base, the J end by 0 bases, with 7 bases between. The germline V gene has CDR1 SQVTM and CDR2 ANQGSEA. This CDR3 is built from 13 residues. The CDR3 DNA reads as TGCAGCGTTGAAGGACAGGTCTCCTACGAGCAGTACTTC. Its translation: CSVEGQVSYEQYF.

This clonotype was seen more than once but under ten times. This rearrangement joins TRBV5-6 to TRBJ2-1, with a possible D match to TRBD1 (6 bases). The length of the CDR3 is 15 residues. V shed 4 bases and J shed 3 bases, with 14 bases lying between them. The germline V gene has CDR1 SGHDT and CDR2 YYEEEE. Here the CDR3 reads CASSDQGTHYNEQFF. The CDR3 coding sequence is TGTGCCAGCAGCGATCAGGGGACCCACTACAATGAGCAGTTCTTC. The full variable domain, in which reference TRBV5-6 and TRBJ2-1 provide the parts outside the CDR3, is DAGVTQSPTHLIKTRGQQVTLRCSPKSGHDTVSWYQQALGQGPQFIFQYYEEEERQRGNFPDRFSGHQFPNYSSELNVNALLLGDSALYLCASSDQGTHYNEQFFGPGTRLTVL.

This clonotype came up a few times. The J gene is TRBJ1-1, the V gene TRBV20-1; D not certain. This CDR3 spans 12 amino acids. CDR1 DFQATT and CDR2 SNEGSKA come from the germline V gene (reference sequence). Trimming removed 6 bases from V and 2 bases from J, with 10 bases in between. The CDR3 nucleotides are TGCAGTGCAAGATACAGTAACACTGAAGCTTTCTTT. Its translation: CSARYSNTEAFF.

This chain joins TRBV7-2 and TRBJ2-4; D uncertain. The germline V gene encodes CDR1 SGHTA and CDR2 FQGNSA. Trimming removed 1 base at V and 5 bases at J, with 9 bases between. CDR3 size: 14 residues. The CDR3 DNA follows: TGTGCCAGCAGCTTAGTCAGGCAAGAAAACATTCAGTACTTC. Residues: CASSLVRQENIQYF.

This chain links TRBV12-3 or TRBV12-4 with TRBJ2-7, with D possibly TRBD1 on 6 matching bases. V was cut by 2 bases and J by 5 bases, with 10 bases left in between. The CDR3 length is 13 residues. The CDR3 region has the DNA TGTGCCAGCAGTTTACAGTCAGGGGACGAGCAGTACTTC. It encodes CASSLQSGDEQYF.

The chain carries TRBV5-1 and TRBJ2-6, with a tentative D call TRBD2 (6 bases). Trimming cost V 1 base and J 3 bases, with 11 bases left between them. The V gene's germline CDR1 is SGHRS and CDR2 YFSETQ. The CDR3 spans 16 residues. CDR3 in DNA: TGCGCCAGCAGCTTGAACACGGGAGTTGGGGCCAACGTCCTGACTTTC. This codes for CASSLNTGVGANVLTF.

The sample holds a few counts of this clonotype. The gene calls are TRBV20-1 and TRBJ2-4; 10 bases match TRBD2. CDR3 length equals 16 residues. Germline V gene data show CDR1 as DFQATT and CDR2 as SNEGSKA (reference sequence). With V trimmed by 3 bases and J by 6 bases, 11 bases remained unmatched. The CDR3 sequence is CSARSGSGLAANIQYF. The CDR3 DNA follows: TGCAGTGCTAGGAGCGGGAGCGGACTAGCGGCAAACATTCAGTACTTC.

This clonotype showed up just a few times. V gene TRBV5-1 combines with J gene TRBJ1-4; D is possibly TRBD1 (6 bases). V dropped 5 bases and J dropped 5 bases, with 19 bases sitting between them. This CDR3 is built from 16 residues. Germline CDR1 SGHRS, CDR2 YFSETQ. CDR3 residues: CASRADLQGRNEKLFF. CDR3 bases: TGCGCCAGCAGAGCCGATCTACAGGGACGGAATGAAAAACTGTTTTTT.

This clonotype was counted at least ten times. The V and J genes are TRBV12-3 or TRBV12-4 and TRBJ2-1; D is unclear. The length of the CDR3 is 16 residues. Trimming took 3 bases from V and 1 from J, leaving 13 bases between them. CDR3 residues: CASSFESVGSYNEQFF. The DNA of the CDR3 is TGTGCCAGCAGTTTCGAATCGGTTGGTTCCTACAATGAGCAGTTCTTC.

V gene TRBV12-3 or TRBV12-4 combines with J gene TRBJ2-3, with TRBD2 matching over 11 bases. V was pared by 6 bases and J by 2 bases, with 7 bases of the junction left unmatched. The CDR3 length is 16 residues. This chain's CDR3 is CASRATSGKYTDTQYF. The CDR3 DNA reads TGTGCCAGCAGGGCGACTAGCGGGAAGTACACAGATACGCAGTATTTT.

This rearrangement joins TRBV10-2 to TRBJ2-3; D gene uncertain. The V end was cut by 1 base, the J end by 2 bases, with 10 bases between. The germline V gene encodes CDR1 WSHSY and CDR2 SAAADI. The CDR3 runs to 15 residues. The CDR3 reads CASSEWSSYTDTQYF. The CDR3 DNA follows: TGCGCCAGCAGTGAGTGGTCCAGCTACACAGATACGCAGTATTTT.

This clonotype occurred many times. V is TRBV15 and J is TRBJ2-7; D not certain. CDR1 LNHNV and CDR2 YYDKDF come from the germline V gene (reference sequence). Trimming took 5 bases from V and 2 from J, leaving 13 bases between them. CDR3 length: 14 amino acids. CDR3 sequence (DNA): TGTGCCACCAGCCCATCTGGCGGAGCCTACGAGCAGTACTTC. Protein product: CATSPSGGAYEQYF.

The chain links TRBV5-6 to TRBJ1-1; D gene unclear. This CDR3 is 13 amino acids long. The germline gives CDR1 SGHDT, CDR2 YYEEEE. Trimming cost V 4 bases and J 3 bases, with 10 bases left between them. CDR3 amino acids: CASSRDTYTEAFF. The CDR3 coding sequence is TGTGCCAGCAGCCGAGACACATACACTGAAGCTTTCTTT.

This clonotype was counted only a few times. The chain employs TRBV6-1 and TRBJ2-6; 9 bases are a match to TRBD1. V was clipped by 5 bases and J by 5 bases; unmatched bases: 10. The CDR3 sequence is 17 residues long. Germline V gives CDR1 MNHNS, CDR2 SASEGT. The CDR3 reads CASSRGTGPEWANVLTF. The CDR3 DNA is TGTGCCAGCAGTCGAGGGACAGGGCCAGAATGGGCCAACGTCCTGACTTTC.

This clonotype was observed a few times. The V gene is TRBV6-1, the J gene TRBJ2-3, with 8 bases aligning to TRBD1. Germline V lookup: CDR1 MNHNS, CDR2 SASEGT. This CDR3 spans 15 amino acids. Unmatched junction bases numbered 16, after V lost 6 bases and J lost 11 bases. The CDR3 DNA reads as TGTGCCAGCAGGGAACGGGGACAGGCGAGTGGTGGGCAGTATTTT. Protein: CASRERGQASGGQYF.

This clonotype has more than one count but fewer than ten. This chain links TRBV7-2 with TRBJ2-1; TRBD1 matches 9 bases. Germline CDR1 is SGHTA and CDR2 is FQGNSA. With 0 bases clipped from V and 7 bases from J, the junction kept 10 bases outside the gene matches. CDR3 size: 17 residues. CDR3: CASSLAGGTGIRNEQFF. The DNA for the CDR3 is TGTGCCAGCAGCTTAGCGGGGGGGACAGGGATCCGAAATGAGCAGTTCTTC.

This chain links TRBV4-3 with TRBJ2-7, with 11 bases lining up with TRBD2. Germline assignment: CDR1 LGHNA and CDR2 YSLEER. The CDR3 contains 16 residues. Germline trimming cut 0 bases from V and 4 bases from J; bases unmatched to any gene: 5. CDR3 region: CASSQDEASGGYEQYF. CDR3 sequence (DNA): TGCGCCAGCAGCCAAGATGAGGCTAGCGGGGGGTACGAGCAGTACTTC.

The genes are TRBV12-3 or TRBV12-4 and TRBJ2-4; TRBD2 matches 10 bases. The CDR3 extends over 18 amino acids. The V gene end was trimmed by 2 bases and the J gene end by 0 bases; junction bases not matched to a gene: 7. CDR3 bases: TGTGCCAGCAGTTTAACACTAGCGGGGTCCCTAGCCAAAAACATTCAGTACTTC. It is translated as CASSLTLAGSLAKNIQYF.

This rearrangement joins TRBV7-6 to TRBJ2-5; 11 bases align to TRBD2. V shed 5 bases, J shed 1 base, and the junction held 9 bases outside the gene matches. The germline CDR1 and CDR2 sequences are SGHVS and FNYEAQ. The CDR3 is 17 amino acids. The CDR3 DNA is TGTGCCAGCAGCGCCCCGGGGACTAGCGGTTTCCAAGAGACCCAGTACTTC. It codes for CASSAPGTSGFQETQYF.

This clonotype has a count of ten or more. The J gene is TRBJ2-7, the V gene TRBV6-2 or TRBV6-3, with D uncertain. CDR3 length: 17 amino acids. Germline CDR1 and CDR2: MNHEY and SVGEGT. Trimming took off 6 bases at V and 0 bases at J, with 21 bases between the two ends. This chain's CDR3 is CASRTSRNSRSSYEQYF. DNA of the CDR3: TGTGCCAGCAGGACCTCCCGAAATAGCCGAAGCTCCTACGAGCAGTACTTC.

This clonotype was seen at least ten times. This chain links TRBV5-1 with TRBJ2-1; maybe TRBD1 (6 bases). CDR1 is SGHRS and CDR2 is YFSETQ in the germline V gene. The CDR3 is 16 amino acids. Deletions cut 0 bases from V and 0 bases from J, with 10 bases between. The CDR3 sequence is CASSLASQGSYNEQFF. The CDR3 nucleotides are TGCGCCAGCAGCTTGGCCTCACAGGGCTCCTACAATGAGCAGTTCTTC.

V usage is TRBV5-6 and J usage is TRBJ2-7, with a tentative D call TRBD1 (6 bases). Trimming removed 0 bases at V and 2 bases at J, with 12 bases between. The CDR3 extends over 15 amino acids. Germline CDR1 SGHDT, CDR2 YYEEEE. The CDR3 is CASSLAGTRAYEQYF. CDR3 coding DNA: TGTGCCAGCAGCTTGGCCGGGACAAGAGCCTACGAGCAGTACTTC.

This chain uses TRBV12-3 or TRBV12-4 with TRBJ2-3; D call uncertain. Between the trimmed V and J ends, which lost 8 bases and 6 bases, there was a span of 15 bases. The CDR3 spans 13 residues. This CDR3 is CASSVYLRDTQYF. CDR3 DNA sequence: TGTGCCAGCTCGGTGTACCTCAGGGATACGCAGTATTTT.

This clonotype has a handful of counts. The V call is TRBV20-1, the J call TRBJ1-2; 7 bases map to TRBD1. J gave up 7 bases and V 1 base, and 15 bases lay outside the gene matches. CDR3 size: 16 residues. Germline loops: CDR1 DFQATT, CDR2 SNEGSKA (reference sequence). This CDR3 reads CSARVTRGQFQGGYTF. CDR3 DNA: TGCAGTGCTAGAGTGACGAGGGGACAGTTCCAGGGTGGCTACACCTTC.